A single sample gave rise to the 32 T cell receptor beta chains below, sequenced in a study of beta chain features in type 1 diabetes. Study results and limitations: A moderate, significant TCRB CDR3 shortening appeared in type 1 diabetes across four CD4+ subsets.

No antigen has been identified for these receptors. TCRB transcripts that were expressed got sequenced, as all of the isolated RNA had been reverse transcribed. Assay: immunoSEQ multiplex PCR; the TCRdb copy retains only in-frame clones and omits some. The sample consists of more than 550,000 clones, around an eighth of them appearing once. The sequenced sample was naive CD4+ T cells from blood. These receptor sequences come from a man aged 18 to 29 with type 1 diabetes.

This clone was observed a few times. The genes are TRBV18 and TRBJ1-3; possibly TRBD1 for D (6 bases). There are 16 residues in the CDR3. V gave up 3 bases and J gave up 0 bases, with 12 bases separating them. The germline gives CDR1 KGHSH, CDR2 LQKENI. CDR3 sequence (DNA): TGTGCCAGCTCACCTCAACAGGGTGTCTCTGGAAACACCATATATTTT. Its translation is CASSPQQGVSGNTIYF.

This chain links TRBV30 with TRBJ2-3, with D possibly matching TRBD2 (6 bases). CDR3 length: 14 amino acids. Germline CDR1 is GTSNPN and CDR2 is SVGIG (reference sequence). Trimming removed 3 bases at V and 1 base at J, with 11 bases between. CDR3 bases: TGTGCCTGGAGGGACGGGAGAGGCACAGATACGCAGTATTTT. As protein: CAWRDGRGTDTQYF.

The chain is built from TRBV7-9 and TRBJ2-1; D ambiguous. This CDR3 spans 17 amino acids. Trimming stripped 5 bases from V and 8 bases from J, with 25 bases between. In germline, CDR1 is SEHNR, CDR2 FQNEAQ (reference sequence). DNA of the CDR3: TGTGCCAGCAGCATCGTCTACAGTTTCGGGTCATCCGATGAGCAGTTCTTC. It encodes CASSIVYSFGSSDEQFF.

This clone has just a few counts. The V gene is TRBV19, the J gene TRBJ1-1; D call uncertain. V dropped 5 bases and J dropped 3 bases, with 10 bases sitting between them. Germline loops: CDR1 LNHDA, CDR2 SQIVND (reference sequence). This CDR3 has 13 residues. Here the CDR3 DNA reads TGTGCCAGTAGTGCCGACACGGACACTGAAGCTTTCTTT. Translating it yields CASSADTDTEAFF.

The chain has TRBV5-4 and TRBJ2-5; D might be TRBD1 or TRBD2, each matching 5 bases. The CDR3 consists of 14 residues. Trimming took 4 bases from V and 5 from J, leaving 15 bases between them. From germline, CDR1 is SGHNT and CDR2 YYREEE (reference sequence). CDR3 coding DNA: TGTGCCAGCAGCCGCCGGGACGAGGAGGAGACCCAGTACTTC. Its translation: CASSRRDEEETQYF.

The sample holds a few counts of this clone. The V and J genes are TRBV18 and TRBJ2-3; the D is unclear. The CDR3 length is 13 residues. Germline V CDR1 and CDR2: KGHSH, LQKENI. With 1 base removed from V and 11 bases from J, the gap between germline ends came to 13 bases. CDR3 sequence reads: CASSPQARAEQYF. As DNA, the CDR3 is TGTGCCAGCTCACCACAGGCTCGGGCGGAGCAGTATTTT. Full variable domain (outside the CDR3, taken from reference TRBV18 and TRBJ2-3): NAGVMQNPRHLVRRRGQEARLRCSPMKGHSHVYWYRQLPEEGLKFMVYLQKENIIDESGMPKERFSAEFPKEGPSILRIQQVVRGDSAAYFCASSPQARAEQYFGPGTRLTVL.

The chain links TRBV7-9 to TRBJ2-1; 11 bases match TRBD2. Germline loops: CDR1 SEHNR, CDR2 FQNEAQ (reference sequence). This CDR3 has 16 amino acids. V dropped 5 bases and J dropped 7; count of bases not matched to a gene: 10. The CDR3 bases are TGTGCCAGCAGCGATAGCGGACTAGCGGGTCGGAATGAGCAGTTCTTC. Its protein is CASSDSGLAGRNEQFF.

This clone was observed a few times. The chain carries TRBV7-2 and TRBJ1-5; D unclear. Germline CDR1 SGHTA, CDR2 FQGNSA. The V gene lost 1 base and the J gene lost 9 bases, with 7 bases spanning the gap. This CDR3 comprises 12 residues. Written as DNA, the CDR3 is TGTGCCAGCAGCTTAGAGGCTAGGCCCCAGCATTTT. Protein: CASSLEARPQHF.

This clone has just a few counts. The chain has TRBV9 and TRBJ2-1, with 9 bases lining up with TRBD1. The germline CDR1 and CDR2 sequences are SGDLS and YYNGEE. The CDR3 consists of 16 residues. Trimming cost V 4 bases and J 3 bases; bases outside gene matches: 8. CDR3 in DNA: TGTGCCAGCAGCCCCACCGGGACAGGGTACTACAATGAGCAGTTCTTC. Its protein is CASSPTGTGYYNEQFF.

This clone was recorded a few times. This chain connects TRBV19 to TRBJ1-5; D remains ambiguous. CDR3 size: 13 residues. Trimming pared 5 bases from V and 1 base from J, leaving 6 bases between. Per germline, CDR1 LNHDA and CDR2 SQIVND (reference sequence). CDR3 in amino acids: CASSSRSNQPQHF. CDR3 DNA: TGTGCCAGTAGTTCACGGAGCAATCAGCCCCAGCATTTT.

This clone was found a few times. The chain couples TRBV7-2 to TRBJ2-3; tentatively, D is TRBD2 (5 bases). Trimming removed 3 bases at V and 0 bases at J, with 13 bases between. Germline lookup yields CDR1 SGHTA and CDR2 FQGNSA. The CDR3 spans 16 residues. CDR3 amino acids: CASSFIQLASTDTQYF. In DNA form, the CDR3 reads TGTGCCAGCAGCTTTATCCAGCTAGCTAGCACAGATACGCAGTATTTT.

This rearrangement joins TRBV25-1 to TRBJ1-1; a possible D gene is TRBD1 (6 bases). CDR1 and CDR2 from the germline V gene are MGHDK and SYGVNS. CDR3 length equals 16 residues. V lost 2 bases to trimming and J lost 5 bases, with 18 bases between them. This CDR3 reads CASSEPGAITVTEAFF. The CDR3 coding sequence is TGTGCCAGCAGTGAACCGGGGGCGATAACGGTGACTGAAGCTTTCTTT.

This chain uses TRBV7-2 with TRBJ1-4, with D unclear. This CDR3 has 13 residues. V dropped 2 bases and J dropped 6 bases, with 7 bases sitting between them. The germline V gene has CDR1 SGHTA and CDR2 FQGNSA. For the CDR3, the DNA is TGTGCCAGCAGCTTAATGCGGGATGAAAAACTGTTTTTT. It translates to CASSLMRDEKLFF.

This clone was observed a handful of times. This rearrangement joins TRBV20-1 to TRBJ1-1; D gene ambiguous. Trimming cost V 2 bases and J 6 bases, with 7 bases left between them. CDR3 length: 11 residues. Germline V gene data show CDR1 as DFQATT and CDR2 as SNEGSKA (reference sequence). CDR3 DNA: TGCAGTGCTAGATCTGGGGCTGAAGCTTTCTTT. Translation: CSARSGAEAFF.

This sequence joins TRBV2 and TRBJ2-5, with 8 positions matching TRBD1. The ends lost 7 bases at V and 5 bases at J; junction bases unmatched: 12. CDR1 is SNHLY, CDR2 FYNNEI, per germline. This CDR3 is 15 amino acids long. The CDR3 DNA sequence: TGTGCCAGCATTCAGGGACAGGCGTTGATCGAGACCCAGTACTTC. The encoded protein is CASIQGQALIETQYF.

V gene TRBV21-1 combines with J gene TRBJ1-2; TRBD1, the table's D call, lacks a check against the DNA. TRBV21-1 is a pseudogene. The CDR3 is 12 residues long. In nucleotides, the CDR3 is TGTGCCAGCGGCCACCTCCAGGGAAGCTACACCTTC. Protein: CASGHLQGSYTF.

In its sample, this clone was seen a few times. The CDR3 DNA follows: TGTGCCAGCAGTTCCCCCAGGGTAGCGGCCACCTACGAGCAGTACTTC. Translation: CASSSPRVAATYEQYF. This chain connects TRBV28 to TRBJ2-7, with D maybe TRBD2 (6 bases). Trimming removed 4 bases from V and 2 bases from J, with 18 bases in between. Germline V gene sequence: CDR1 MDHEN, CDR2 SYDVKM. The CDR3 covers 16 residues.

This clone has more than one count but fewer than ten. Additional DNA sequences in this sample encode the identical CDR3. The chain recombines TRBV5-1 with TRBJ2-7; 7 nucleotides match TRBD2. The germline CDR1 and CDR2 sequences are SGHRS and YFSETQ. CDR3 length equals 14 residues. V lost 0 bases, J lost 4 bases, and 4 bases stayed unmatched. The CDR3: CASSLASGPYEQYF. CDR3 nucleotide sequence: TGCGCCAGCAGCTTGGCTAGCGGTCCTTACGAGCAGTACTTC. Using reference TRBV5-1 and TRBJ2-7 for the parts outside the CDR3, the full variable domain is KAGVTQTPRYLIKTRGQQVTLSCSPISGHRSVSWYQQTPGQGLQFLFEYFSETQRNKGNFPGRFSGRQFSNSRSEMNVSTLELGDSALYLCASSLASGPYEQYFGPGTRLTVT.

This clone was counted only a few times. This chain joins TRBV7-2 and TRBJ2-7; TRBD1 is a possible D gene (5 bases). CDR1 is SGHTA and CDR2 is FQGNSA in the germline V gene. The CDR3 has 14 amino acids. Deletions cut 10 bases from V and 3 bases from J, with 19 bases between. The CDR3 reads CATLRTPGIYEQYF. In DNA form, the CDR3 reads TGTGCCACCTTAAGGACACCGGGCATCTACGAGCAGTACTTC.

This chain uses TRBV5-6 with TRBJ2-7; 13 bases align to TRBD2. Germline CDR1 is SGHDT and CDR2 is YYEEEE. The length of the CDR3 is 15 residues. V gave up 4 bases and J gave up 6 bases; unmatched junction bases: 7. The CDR3: CASSRPGLAGPEQYF. In DNA, the CDR3 is TGTGCCAGCAGCCGTCCGGGACTAGCGGGACCCGAGCAGTACTTC.

The chain links TRBV30 to TRBJ2-1; D is undetermined. Germline V gene sequence: CDR1 GTSNPN, CDR2 SVGIG (reference sequence). CDR3 length: 14 residues. The V gene lost 2 bases and the J gene lost 0 bases, with 8 bases spanning the gap. The CDR3 DNA sequence: TGTGCCTGGAGTCCCTTAAGCTCCTACAATGAGCAGTTCTTC. Translated: CAWSPLSSYNEQFF.

The rearrangement links TRBV6-4 to TRBJ2-1; 12 positions agree with TRBD2. CDR1 and CDR2 (germline): MRHNA, SNTAGT. The V segment lost 6 bases and the J segment 4 bases; nucleotides outside the gene matches: 7. CDR3 length: 16 amino acids. As DNA, the CDR3 is TGTGCCAGCAGCTACTCAGGGACTAGCGGGTACAATGAGCAGTTCTTC. This translates into CASSYSGTSGYNEQFF.

There are a few counts of this clone. CDR3 nucleotide sequence: TGCGCCAGCAGCCAAGACTGGGCCGGGGAGCTGTTTTTT. As protein: CASSQDWAGELFF. The chain employs TRBV5-1 and TRBJ2-2, with unresolved D. Germline V gene data show CDR1 as SGHRS and CDR2 as YFSETQ. Trimming cost V 4 bases and J 6 bases, with 10 bases left between them. The CDR3 is 13 residues long.

This chain uses TRBV30 with TRBJ1-3, with 7 bases aligning to TRBD1. Germline V gives CDR1 GTSNPN, CDR2 SVGIG (reference sequence). The CDR3 runs to 15 residues. J was trimmed by 0 bases and V by 3 bases; bases with no gene match: 5. CDR3 sequence: CAWSTGAFSGNTIYF. CDR3 DNA: TGTGCCTGGAGCACAGGGGCCTTCTCTGGAAACACCATATATTTT. Supplemented by reference TRBV30 and TRBJ1-3, the full variable domain reads SQTIHQWPATLVQPVGSPLSLECTVEGTSNPNLYWYRQAAGRGLQLLFYSVGIGQISSEVPQNLSASRPQDRQFILSSKKLLLSDSGFYLCAWSTGAFSGNTIYFGEGSWLTVV.

This clone appeared a few times. The CDR3 here is CASRSGPDYGYTF. CDR3 nucleotide sequence: TGTGCCAGCAGGTCCGGGCCCGACTATGGCTACACCTTC. The chain has TRBV5-8 and TRBJ1-2; D gene ambiguous. V lost 5 bases and J lost 3, with 11 bases in between. This CDR3 has 13 residues. Germline V CDR1 and CDR2: SGHTS, YDEGEE.

The chain employs TRBV9 and TRBJ1-1; the D is unclear. The CDR3 runs to 14 residues. V gave up 4 bases and J gave up 2 bases, with 12 bases separating them. Germline V gene lookup returns CDR1 SGDLS and CDR2 YYNGEE. CDR3 bases: TGTGCCAGCAGCCTTAGTGGGCTTAACACTGAAGCTTTCTTT. Its translation: CASSLSGLNTEAFF. Together with reference TRBV9 and TRBJ1-1, the CDR3 gives the full variable domain: DSGVTQTPKHLITATGQRVTLRCSPRSGDLSVYWYQQSLDQGLQFLIQYYNGEERAKGNILERFSAQQFPDLHSELNLSSLELGDSALYFCASSLSGLNTEAFFGQGTRLTVV.

In this sample, this clone turned up a few times. V and J are TRBV28 and TRBJ2-1, with D possibly matching TRBD2 (6 bases). Trimming pared 7 bases from V and 7 bases from J, leaving 11 bases between. The CDR3 length is 12 residues. Germline V gene sequence: CDR1 MDHEN, CDR2 SYDVKM. As DNA, the CDR3 is TGTGCCAGCAACCTCGCGGGGAATGAGCAGTTCTTC. The encoded protein is CASNLAGNEQFF.

The DNA of the CDR3 is TGTGCCAGCAGTTCCACAGGGGCAGGAAACACCATATATTTT. Residues: CASSSTGAGNTIYF. This chain joins TRBV2 and TRBJ1-3; 7 positions agree with TRBD1. Germline V gene lookup returns CDR1 SNHLY and CDR2 FYNNEI. CDR3 length equals 14 residues. J gave up 4 bases and V 5 bases, and 5 bases lay outside the gene matches. The whole variable domain, remainder taken from reference TRBV2 and TRBJ1-3, is EPEVTQTPSHQVTQMGQEVILRCVPISNHLYFYWYRQILGQKVEFLVSFYNNEISEKSEIFDDQFSVERPDGSNFTLKIRSTKLEDSAMYFCASSSTGAGNTIYFGEGSWLTVV.

The CDR3 reads CASLRDRGAYEQYF. The CDR3, as DNA: TGTGCCAGCTTGAGGGACAGGGGGGCCTACGAGCAGTACTTC. The V and J genes are TRBV2 and TRBJ2-7; TRBD1 matches at 11 bases. V trimming: 8 bases; J trimming: 2 bases; junction bases outside the gene matches: 5. There are 14 residues in the CDR3. Looked up from germline, CDR1 is SNHLY and CDR2 is FYNNEI.

The J gene is TRBJ2-3, the V gene TRBV4-3; 8 nucleotides agree with TRBD2. The J segment lost 2 bases and the V segment lost 3 bases, leaving 7 bases of the junction unmatched. Germline V lookup: CDR1 LGHNA, CDR2 YSLEER. CDR3 size: 16 residues. CDR3 amino acids: CASSQTGTSVTDTQYF. The CDR3 DNA reads as TGCGCCAGCAGCCAGACCGGGACTAGTGTCACAGATACGCAGTATTTT.

The chain has TRBV30 and TRBJ2-3, with D maybe TRBD2 (5 bases). The CDR3 has 14 amino acids. Germline V gene lookup returns CDR1 GTSNPN and CDR2 SVGIG (reference sequence). The ends were cut back, 2 bases at V and 1 base at J, with 10 bases in the middle. DNA of the CDR3: TGTGCCTGGAGTAGAGTGAGGGGCACAGATACGCAGTATTTT. This sequence encodes CAWSRVRGTDTQYF.

This clone turned up a few times. This rearrangement joins TRBV9 to TRBJ2-7, with D unclear. CDR1 SGDLS and CDR2 YYNGEE come from the germline V gene. V was trimmed by 0 bases and J by 5 bases, leaving 6 bases between them. This CDR3 is 12 amino acids long. CDR3 in amino acids: CASSVGGNEQYF. The CDR3 region has the DNA TGTGCCAGCAGCGTAGGTGGGAACGAGCAGTACTTC. The whole variable domain, filled in from reference TRBV9 and TRBJ2-7, reads DSGVTQTPKHLITATGQRVTLRCSPRSGDLSVYWYQQSLDQGLQFLIQYYNGEERAKGNILERFSAQQFPDLHSELNLSSLELGDSALYFCASSVGGNEQYFGPGTRLTVT.